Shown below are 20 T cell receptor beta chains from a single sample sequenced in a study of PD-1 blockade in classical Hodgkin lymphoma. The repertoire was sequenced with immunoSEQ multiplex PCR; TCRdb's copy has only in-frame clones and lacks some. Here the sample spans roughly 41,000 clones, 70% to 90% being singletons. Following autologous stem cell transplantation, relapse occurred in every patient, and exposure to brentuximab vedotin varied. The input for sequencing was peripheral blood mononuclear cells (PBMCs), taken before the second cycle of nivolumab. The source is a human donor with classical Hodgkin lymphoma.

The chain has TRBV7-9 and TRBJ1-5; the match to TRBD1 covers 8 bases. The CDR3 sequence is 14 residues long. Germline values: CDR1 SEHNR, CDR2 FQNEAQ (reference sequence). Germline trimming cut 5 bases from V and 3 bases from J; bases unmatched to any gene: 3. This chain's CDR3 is CASSGQGSNQPQHF. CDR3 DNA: TGTGCCAGCAGCGGACAGGGCTCCAATCAGCCCCAGCATTTT.

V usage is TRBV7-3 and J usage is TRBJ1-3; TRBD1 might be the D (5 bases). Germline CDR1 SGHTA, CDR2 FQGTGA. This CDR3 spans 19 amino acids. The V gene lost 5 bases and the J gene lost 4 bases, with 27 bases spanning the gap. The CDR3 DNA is TGTGCCAGCAGCGAGAGGGGAGGGACCCCTCACTCTGGGGGAAACACCATATATTTT. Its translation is CASSERGGTPHSGGNTIYF.

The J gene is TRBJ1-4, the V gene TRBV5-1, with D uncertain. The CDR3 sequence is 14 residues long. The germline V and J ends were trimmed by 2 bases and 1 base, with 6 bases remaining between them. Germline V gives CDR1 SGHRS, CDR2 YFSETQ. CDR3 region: CASSFTVTNEKLFF. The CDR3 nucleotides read TGCGCCAGCAGCTTCACAGTAACTAATGAAAAACTGTTTTTT. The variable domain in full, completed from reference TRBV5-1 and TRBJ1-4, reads KAGVTQTPRYLIKTRGQQVTLSCSPISGHRSVSWYQQTPGQGLQFLFEYFSETQRNKGNFPGRFSGRQFSNSRSEMNVSTLELGDSALYLCASSFTVTNEKLFFGSGTQLSVL.

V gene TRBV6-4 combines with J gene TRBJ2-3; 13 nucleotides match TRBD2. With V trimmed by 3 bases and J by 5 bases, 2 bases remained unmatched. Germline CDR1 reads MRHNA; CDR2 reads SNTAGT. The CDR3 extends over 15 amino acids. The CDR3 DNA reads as TGTGCCAGCAGTGAAGGACTAGCGGGAGTAGATACGCAGTATTTT. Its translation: CASSEGLAGVDTQYF.

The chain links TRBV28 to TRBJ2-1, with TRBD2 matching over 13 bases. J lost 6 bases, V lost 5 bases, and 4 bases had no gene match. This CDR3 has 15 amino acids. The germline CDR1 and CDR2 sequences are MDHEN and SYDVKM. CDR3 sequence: CASSQGLAGSNEQFF. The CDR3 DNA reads TGTGCCAGCAGTCAGGGACTAGCGGGATCCAATGAGCAGTTCTTC.

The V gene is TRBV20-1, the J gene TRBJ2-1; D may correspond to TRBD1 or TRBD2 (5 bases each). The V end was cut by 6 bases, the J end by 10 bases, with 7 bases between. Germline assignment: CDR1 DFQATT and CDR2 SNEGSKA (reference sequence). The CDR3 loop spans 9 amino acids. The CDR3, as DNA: TGCAGTGCGGGGGTCGAGCAGTTCTTC. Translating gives CSAGVEQFF.

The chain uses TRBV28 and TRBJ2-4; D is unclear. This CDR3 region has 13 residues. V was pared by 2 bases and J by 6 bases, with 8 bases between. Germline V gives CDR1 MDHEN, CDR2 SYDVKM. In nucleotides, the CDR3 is TGTGCCAGCAGTTTACCGGATTCAAACATTCAGTACTTC. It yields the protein CASSLPDSNIQYF.

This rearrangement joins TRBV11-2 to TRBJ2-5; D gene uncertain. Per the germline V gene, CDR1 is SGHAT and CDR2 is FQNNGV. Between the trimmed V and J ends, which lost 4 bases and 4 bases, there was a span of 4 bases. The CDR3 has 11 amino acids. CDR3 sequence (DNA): TGTGCCAGCAGCTCAATAGAGACCCAGTACTTC. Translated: CASSSIETQYF.

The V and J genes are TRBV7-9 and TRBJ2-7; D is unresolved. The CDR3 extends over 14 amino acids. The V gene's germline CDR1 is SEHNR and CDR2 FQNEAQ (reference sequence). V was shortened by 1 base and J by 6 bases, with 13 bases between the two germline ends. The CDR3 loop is CASSLGHPTGEQYF. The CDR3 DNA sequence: TGTGCCAGCAGCTTAGGGCACCCGACGGGCGAGCAGTACTTC.

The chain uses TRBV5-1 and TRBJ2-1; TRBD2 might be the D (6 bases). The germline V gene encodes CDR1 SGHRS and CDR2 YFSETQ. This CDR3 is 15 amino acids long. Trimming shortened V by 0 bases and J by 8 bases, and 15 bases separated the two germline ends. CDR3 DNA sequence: TGCGCCAGCAGCTTGGGGAGGGCCGGGTGGGATGAGCAGTTCTTC. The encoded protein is CASSLGRAGWDEQFF.

CDR3 bases: TGCGCCAGCAGCTTACCAACCTACGAGCAGTACTTC. Translation: CASSLPTYEQYF. The chain has TRBV5-1 and TRBJ2-7, with D unresolved. The CDR3 is 12 residues long. Germline V gives CDR1 SGHRS, CDR2 YFSETQ. Trimming stripped 2 bases from V and 2 bases from J, with 5 bases between. Full variable domain (outside the CDR3, taken from reference TRBV5-1 and TRBJ2-7): KAGVTQTPRYLIKTRGQQVTLSCSPISGHRSVSWYQQTPGQGLQFLFEYFSETQRNKGNFPGRFSGRQFSNSRSEMNVSTLELGDSALYLCASSLPTYEQYFGPGTRLTVT.

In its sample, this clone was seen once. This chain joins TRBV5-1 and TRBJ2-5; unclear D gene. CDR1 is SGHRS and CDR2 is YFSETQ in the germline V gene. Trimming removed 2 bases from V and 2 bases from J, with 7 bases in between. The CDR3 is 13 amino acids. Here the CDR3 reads CASSFSTQETQYF. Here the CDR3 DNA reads TGCGCCAGCAGCTTCTCGACACAAGAGACCCAGTACTTC.

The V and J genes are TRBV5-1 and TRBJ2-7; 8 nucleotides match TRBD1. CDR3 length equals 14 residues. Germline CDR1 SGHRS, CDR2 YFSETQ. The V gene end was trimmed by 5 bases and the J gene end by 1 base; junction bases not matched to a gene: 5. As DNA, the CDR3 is TGCGCCAGCAGATTCGGACAGGGATCCTACGAGCAGTACTTC. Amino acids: CASRFGQGSYEQYF. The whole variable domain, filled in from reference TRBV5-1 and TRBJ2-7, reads KAGVTQTPRYLIKTRGQQVTLSCSPISGHRSVSWYQQTPGQGLQFLFEYFSETQRNKGNFPGRFSGRQFSNSRSEMNVSTLELGDSALYLCASRFGQGSYEQYFGPGTRLTVT.

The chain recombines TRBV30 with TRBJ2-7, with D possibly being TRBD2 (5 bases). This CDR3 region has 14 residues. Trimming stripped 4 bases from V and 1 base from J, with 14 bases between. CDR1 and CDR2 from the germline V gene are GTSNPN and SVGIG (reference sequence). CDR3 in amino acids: CAWTGVMGSYEQYF. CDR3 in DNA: TGTGCCTGGACCGGGGTGATGGGTTCCTACGAGCAGTACTTC.

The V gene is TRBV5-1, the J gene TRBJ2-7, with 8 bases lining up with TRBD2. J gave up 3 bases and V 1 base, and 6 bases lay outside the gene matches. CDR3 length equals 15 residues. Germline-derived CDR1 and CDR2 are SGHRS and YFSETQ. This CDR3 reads CASSLSAGASYEQYF. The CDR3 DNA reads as TGCGCCAGCAGCTTGTCAGCGGGAGCTAGCTACGAGCAGTACTTC.

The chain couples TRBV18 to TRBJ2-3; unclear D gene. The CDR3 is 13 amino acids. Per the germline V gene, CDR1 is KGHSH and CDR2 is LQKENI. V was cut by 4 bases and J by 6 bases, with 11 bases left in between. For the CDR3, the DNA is TGTGCCAGCTCACTCCTAGAAGCGGATACGCAGTATTTT. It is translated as CASSLLEADTQYF.

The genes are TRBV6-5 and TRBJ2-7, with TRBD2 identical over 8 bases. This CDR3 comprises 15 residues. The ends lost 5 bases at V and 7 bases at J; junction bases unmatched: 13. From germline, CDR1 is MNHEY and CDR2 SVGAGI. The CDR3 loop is CASSTLLLGTREQYF. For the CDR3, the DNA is TGTGCCAGCAGTACCCTCTTGCTCGGGACTAGGGAGCAGTACTTC.

This chain's CDR3 is CASSEGGTNYEQYF. CDR3 DNA: TGTGCCAGCAGTGAAGGCGGGACTAACTACGAGCAGTACTTC. This sequence joins TRBV2 and TRBJ2-7, with 7 bases lining up with TRBD2. Germline-derived CDR1 and CDR2 are SNHLY and FYNNEI. This CDR3 is built from 14 residues. With 1 base clipped from V and 3 bases from J, the junction kept 3 bases outside the gene matches.

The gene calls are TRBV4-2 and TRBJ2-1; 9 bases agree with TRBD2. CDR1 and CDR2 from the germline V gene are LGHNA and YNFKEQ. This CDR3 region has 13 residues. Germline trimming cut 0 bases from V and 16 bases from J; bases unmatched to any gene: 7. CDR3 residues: CASSQDSGTSLFF. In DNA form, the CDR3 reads TGTGCCAGCAGCCAAGATTCGGGGACTAGCTTATTCTTC.

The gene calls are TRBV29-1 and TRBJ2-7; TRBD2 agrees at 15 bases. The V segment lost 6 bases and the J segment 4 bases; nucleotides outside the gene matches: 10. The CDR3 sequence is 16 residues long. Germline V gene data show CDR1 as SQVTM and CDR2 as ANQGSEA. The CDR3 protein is CSVGLAGGLGGYEQYF. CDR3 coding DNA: TGCAGCGTGGGACTAGCGGGAGGCCTTGGAGGGTACGAGCAGTACTTC.